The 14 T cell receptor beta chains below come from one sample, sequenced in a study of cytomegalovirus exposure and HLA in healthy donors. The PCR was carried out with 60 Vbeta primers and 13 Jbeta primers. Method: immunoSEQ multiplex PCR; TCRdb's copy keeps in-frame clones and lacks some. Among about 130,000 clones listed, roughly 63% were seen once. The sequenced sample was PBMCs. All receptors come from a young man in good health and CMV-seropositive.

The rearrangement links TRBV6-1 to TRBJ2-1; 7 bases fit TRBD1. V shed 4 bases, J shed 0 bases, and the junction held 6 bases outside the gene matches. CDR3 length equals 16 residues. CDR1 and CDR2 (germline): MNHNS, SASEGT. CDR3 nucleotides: TGTGCCAGCAGTGCGGTGACAGGGAACTCCTACAATGAGCAGTTCTTC. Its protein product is CASSAVTGNSYNEQFF.

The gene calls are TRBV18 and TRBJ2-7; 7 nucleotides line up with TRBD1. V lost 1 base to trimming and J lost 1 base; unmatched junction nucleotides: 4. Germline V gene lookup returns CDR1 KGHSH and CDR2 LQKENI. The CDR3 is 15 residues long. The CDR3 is CASSPLWTGSYEQYF. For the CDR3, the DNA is TGTGCCAGCTCACCACTTTGGACAGGATCCTACGAGCAGTACTTC.

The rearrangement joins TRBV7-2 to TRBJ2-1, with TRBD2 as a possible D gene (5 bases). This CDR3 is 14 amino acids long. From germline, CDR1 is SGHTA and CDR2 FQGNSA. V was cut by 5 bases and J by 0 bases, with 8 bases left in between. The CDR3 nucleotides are TGTGCCAGCAGCCGACTACCCTCCTACAATGAGCAGTTCTTC. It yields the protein CASSRLPSYNEQFF.

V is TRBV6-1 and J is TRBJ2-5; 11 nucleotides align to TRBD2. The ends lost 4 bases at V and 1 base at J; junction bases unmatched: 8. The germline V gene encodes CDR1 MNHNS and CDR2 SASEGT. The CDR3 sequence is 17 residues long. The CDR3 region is CASSAQASGRTQETQYF. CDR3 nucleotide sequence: TGTGCCAGCAGTGCCCAGGCTAGCGGGAGGACCCAAGAGACCCAGTACTTC.

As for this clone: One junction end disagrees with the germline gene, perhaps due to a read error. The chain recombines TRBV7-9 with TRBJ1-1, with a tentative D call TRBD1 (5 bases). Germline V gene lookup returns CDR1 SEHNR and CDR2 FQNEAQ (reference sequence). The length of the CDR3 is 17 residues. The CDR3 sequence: CSSSLAPRDRNNTEAFF. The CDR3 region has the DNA TGTTCCAGCAGCTTAGCCCCGAGAGACAGAAATAACACTGAAGCTTTCTTT. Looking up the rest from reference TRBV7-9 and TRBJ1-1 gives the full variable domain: DTGVSQNPRHKITKRGQNVTFRCDPISEHNRLYWYRQTLGQGPEFLTYFQNEAQLEKSRLLSDRFSAERPKGSFSTLEIQRTEQGDSAMYLCSSSLAPRDRNNTEAFFGQGTRLTVV.

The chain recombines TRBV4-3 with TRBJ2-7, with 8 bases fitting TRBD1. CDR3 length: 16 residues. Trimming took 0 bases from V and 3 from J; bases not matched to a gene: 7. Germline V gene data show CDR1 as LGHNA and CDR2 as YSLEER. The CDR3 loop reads CASSQDNRGTHYEQYF. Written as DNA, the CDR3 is TGCGCCAGCAGCCAAGATAACAGGGGGACCCACTACGAGCAGTACTTC.

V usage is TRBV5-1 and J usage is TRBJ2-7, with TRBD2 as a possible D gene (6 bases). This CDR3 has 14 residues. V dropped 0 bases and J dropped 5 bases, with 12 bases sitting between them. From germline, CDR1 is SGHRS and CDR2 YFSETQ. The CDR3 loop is CASSLGRAGDEQYF. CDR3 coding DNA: TGCGCCAGCAGCTTGGGGAGGGCCGGGGACGAGCAGTACTTC.

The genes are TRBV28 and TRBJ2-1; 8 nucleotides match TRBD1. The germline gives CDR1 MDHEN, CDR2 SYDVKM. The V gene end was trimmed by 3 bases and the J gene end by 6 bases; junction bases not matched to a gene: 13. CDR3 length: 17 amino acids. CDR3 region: CASSLVLPGTGANEQFF. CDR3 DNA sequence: TGTGCCAGCAGTTTGGTACTACCTGGGACAGGCGCCAATGAGCAGTTCTTC.

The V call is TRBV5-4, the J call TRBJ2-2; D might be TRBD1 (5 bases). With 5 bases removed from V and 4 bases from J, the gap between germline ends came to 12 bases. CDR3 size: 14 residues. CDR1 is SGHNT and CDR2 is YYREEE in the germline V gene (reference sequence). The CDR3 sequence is CASRTDRTTGELFF. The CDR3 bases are TGTGCCAGCAGGACAGATCGGACCACCGGGGAGCTGTTTTTT.

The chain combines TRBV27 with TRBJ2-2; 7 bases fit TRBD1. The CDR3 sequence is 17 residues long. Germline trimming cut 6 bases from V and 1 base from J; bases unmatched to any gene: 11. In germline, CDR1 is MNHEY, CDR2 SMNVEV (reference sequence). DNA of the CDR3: TGTGCCAGCAGATCATATCGTGGGACAGTGAACACCGGGGAGCTGTTTTTT. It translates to CASRSYRGTVNTGELFF.

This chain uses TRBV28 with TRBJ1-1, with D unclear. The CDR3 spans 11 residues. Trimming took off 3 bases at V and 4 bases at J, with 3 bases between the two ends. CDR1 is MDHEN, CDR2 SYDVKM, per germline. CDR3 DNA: TGTGCCAGCAGTTTGAGCACTGAAGCTTTCTTT. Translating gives CASSLSTEAFF.

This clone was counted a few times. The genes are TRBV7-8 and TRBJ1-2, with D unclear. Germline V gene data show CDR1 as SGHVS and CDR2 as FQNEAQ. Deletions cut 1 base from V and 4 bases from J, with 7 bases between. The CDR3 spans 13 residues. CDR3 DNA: TGTGCCAGCAGCTTAGGCAGTGGCTATGGCTACACCTTC. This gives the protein CASSLGSGYGYTF.

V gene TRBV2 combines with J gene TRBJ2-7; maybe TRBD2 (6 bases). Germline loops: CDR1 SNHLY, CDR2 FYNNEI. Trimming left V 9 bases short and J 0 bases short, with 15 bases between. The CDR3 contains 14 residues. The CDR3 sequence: CASSGDGSSYEQYF. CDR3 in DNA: TGTGCCAGTTCGGGGGACGGGTCCTCCTACGAGCAGTACTTC.

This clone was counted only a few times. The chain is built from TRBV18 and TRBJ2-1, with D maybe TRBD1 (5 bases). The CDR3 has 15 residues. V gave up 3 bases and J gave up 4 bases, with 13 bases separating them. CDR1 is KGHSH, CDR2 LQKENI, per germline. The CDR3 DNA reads TGTGCCAGCTCACCGCAGGGTAAGGGTTACAATGAGCAGTTCTTC. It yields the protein CASSPQGKGYNEQFF.